This TCR beta chain was documented in a study of cytomegalovirus exposure and HLA in healthy donors. The V segment lost 5 bases and the J segment 5 bases; nucleotides outside the gene matches: 5. The CDR3 totals 14 residues. Germline V lookup: CDR1 SGHVS, CDR2 FQNEAQ. The PCR was carried out with 60 Vbeta primers and 13 Jbeta primers. Clones were read by immunoSEQ multiplex PCR, and TCRdb kept only the in-frame ones, dropping some. The sample has approximately 170,000 clones; around four fifths are singletons. V and J are TRBV7-8 and TRBJ1-4; 7 positions agree with TRBD1. This sequence originates from a young man in good health and CMV-seropositive. The material sequenced was PBMCs. As DNA, the CDR3 is TGTGCCAGCAGCCTAGAGGGACAGAATGAAAAACTGTTTTTT. Residues: CASSLEGQNEKLFF.